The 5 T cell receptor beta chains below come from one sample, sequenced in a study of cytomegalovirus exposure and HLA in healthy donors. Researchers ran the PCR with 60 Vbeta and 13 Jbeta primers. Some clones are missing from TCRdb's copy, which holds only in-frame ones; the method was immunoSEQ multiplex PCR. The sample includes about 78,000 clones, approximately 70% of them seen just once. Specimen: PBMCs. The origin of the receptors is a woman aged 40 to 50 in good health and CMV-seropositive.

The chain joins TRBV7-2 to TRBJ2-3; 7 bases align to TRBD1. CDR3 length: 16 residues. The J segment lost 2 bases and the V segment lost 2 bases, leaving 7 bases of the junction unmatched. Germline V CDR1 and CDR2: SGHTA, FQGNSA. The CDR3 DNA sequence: TGTGCCAGCAGCTTACTTGGGGGACAGCACACAGATACGCAGTATTTT. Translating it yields CASSLLGGQHTDTQYF.

CDR3 in amino acids: CASSRHSSGELFF. For the CDR3, the DNA is TGTGCCAGCAGTAGACACAGTTCCGGGGAGCTGTTTTTT. The chain has TRBV6-5 and TRBJ2-2; D uncertain. Germline V gene data show CDR1 as MNHEY and CDR2 as SVGAGI. CDR3 size: 13 residues. V was pared by 5 bases and J by 6 bases, with 10 bases between.

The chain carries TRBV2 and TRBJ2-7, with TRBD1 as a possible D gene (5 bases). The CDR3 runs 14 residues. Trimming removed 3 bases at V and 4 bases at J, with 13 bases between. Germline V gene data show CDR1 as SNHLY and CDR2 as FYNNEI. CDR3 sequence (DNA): TGTGCCAGCAGTGAGGGCAGGGCAGGATACGAGCAGTACTTC. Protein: CASSEGRAGYEQYF.

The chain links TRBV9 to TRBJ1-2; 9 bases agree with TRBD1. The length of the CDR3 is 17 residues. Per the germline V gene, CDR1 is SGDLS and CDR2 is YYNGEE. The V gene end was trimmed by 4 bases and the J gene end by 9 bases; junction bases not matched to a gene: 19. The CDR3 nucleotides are TGTGCCAGCAGCCCAACCTCCAGGGACAGGGCTCTTCTAAGCTACACCTTC. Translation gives CASSPTSRDRALLSYTF.

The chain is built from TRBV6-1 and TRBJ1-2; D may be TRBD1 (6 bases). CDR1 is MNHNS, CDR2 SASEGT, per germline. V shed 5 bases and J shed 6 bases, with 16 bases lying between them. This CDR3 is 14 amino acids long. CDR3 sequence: CASSPRAGVDGYTF. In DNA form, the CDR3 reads TGTGCCAGCAGTCCCCGGGCAGGGGTGGATGGCTACACCTTC.